A selection of T cell receptor beta chains follows, all from one sample in a study of blood T cell repertoires in COVID-19. Assay used: immunoSEQ multiplex PCR; TCRdb lists only in-frame clones, some missing. The sample lists about 170,000 clones; approximately 90% were seen once. Sequenced input: peripheral blood. These receptors came from a man aged 18-30 years with COVID-19, enrolled during active disease. The CDR3 runs from the conserved cysteine through the conserved F or W. D genes are given only for firm matches. The size entry is marked missing in some rows and otherwise reads once, few, many or a size class.

d_gene	abundance	j_gene	v_gene	CDR3nt	CDR3aa
TRBD1	-	TRBJ2-7	TRBV2	TGTGCCAGCGGTGGACAGGGGGTCCTCGAGCAGTACTTC	CASGGQGVLEQYF
-	once	TRBJ1-5	TRBV29-1	TGCAGCGTTGGTCAGACTAATCAGCCCCAGCATTTT	CSVGQTNQPQHF
TRBD2	-	TRBJ2-5	TRBV28	TGTGCCAGCAGCTACCAGGGACTAGCGGAGTGGGGGAAAGAGACCCAGTACTTC	CASSYQGLAEWGKETQYF
TRBD2	-	TRBJ2-3	TRBV5-1	TGCGCCAGCAGCTTGTTCGGGAGGCCTAGCACAGATACGCAGTATTTT	CASSLFGRPSTDTQYF
-	-	TRBJ2-7	TRBV4-2	TGTGCCAGCAGCCAGGACTACAGGAGCTCCTACGAGCAGTACTTC	CASSQDYRSSYEQYF
-	-	TRBJ1-2	TRBV20-1	TGCAGTGAGACAGGCCCCTATGGCTACACCTTC	CSETGPYGYTF
-	-	TRBJ2-3	TRBV7-6	TGTGCCAGCAGCTTTCCCCGGACAGACGAGTTCAACACAGATACGCAGTATTTT	CASSFPRTDEFNTDTQYF
-	-	TRBJ2-7	TRBV28	TGTGCCAGCAGTTCCTTAGAGGACAGCCTCTACGAGCAGTACTTC	CASSSLEDSLYEQYF
-	-	TRBJ2-7	TRBV21-1	TGTGCCAGCAGCAGGACAGGGCTCTCCTACGAGCAGTACTTC	CASSRTGLSYEQYF
-	-	TRBJ2-7	TRBV13	TGTGCCAGCAGCGCCTCGAGTGGCGAGCAGTACTTC	CASSASSGEQYF
TRBD2	once	TRBJ2-1	TRBV28	TGTGCCAGCAGATCCGGACTAGCGGGAGGATCCTACAATGAGCAGTTCTTC	CASRSGLAGGSYNEQFF
TRBD1	-	TRBJ2-1	TRBV5-1	TGCGCCAGCAGCTCATACGCAGGGGGCTCCTACAATGAGCAGTTCTTC	CASSSYAGGSYNEQFF
TRBD1	-	TRBJ2-1	TRBV28	TGTGCCAGCAGCCCAGGGACAGGGGGTATCGATGAGCAGTTCTTC	CASSPGTGGIDEQFF
TRBD2	once	TRBJ2-7	TRBV4-1	TGCGCCAGCAGCCTTGCGGGAGGCAGCGCCTACGAGCAGTACTTC	CASSLAGGSAYEQYF
-	-	TRBJ1-1	TRBV2	TGTGCCAGCAGCTACGCGGGGTTGAGGACTGAAGCTTTCTTT	CASSYAGLRTEAFF
-	-	TRBJ1-3	TRBV5-1	TGCGCCAGCAGCTTGCGTCAGGGGAGCCCTGGAAACACCATATATTTT	CASSLRQGSPGNTIYF
-	-	TRBJ2-1	TRBV7-3	TGTGCCAGCAGCTTAAATGGCGGGAAGAGATCCTACAATGAGCAGTTCTTC	CASSLNGGKRSYNEQFF
-	-	TRBJ1-1	TRBV6-6	TGTGCCAGCAGTTCCTACAGGGTTTCGGGCACTGAAGCTTTCTTT	CASSSYRVSGTEAFF
TRBD2	-	TRBJ2-2	TRBV15	TGTGCCACCAGCAGGGGGAGGGGCAGCGGGAGGGCCGGGGAGCTGTTTTTT	CATSRGRGSGRAGELFF
-	-	TRBJ2-3	TRBV12-3/TRBV12-4	TGTGCCAGCAGTGCGCAACTAAATACGCAGTATTTT	CASSAQLNTQYF
TRBD1	-	TRBJ2-5	TRBV24-1	TGTGCCACCAGTGATTTGGGGGGACAGGGGGGAGAGACCCAGTACTTC	CATSDLGGQGGETQYF
-	-	TRBJ2-7	TRBV27	TGTGCCAGCAGTTTCCTAGGGGAAGCCTACGAGCAGTACTTC	CASSFLGEAYEQYF
-	-	TRBJ2-1	TRBV9	TGTGCCAGCAGTGGCAGAGGGGGCAGCGGGAGAGGCAATGAGCAGTTCTTC	CASSGRGGSGRGNEQFF
-	-	TRBJ1-3	TRBV6-1	TGTGCCAGCAGTGAAATAGGGGGTTTGGATTTT	CASSEIGGLDF
-	-	TRBJ1-5	TRBV6-6	TGTGCCAGCAGTTACACCGGGAGCAATCAGCCCCAGCATTTT	CASSYTGSNQPQHF
TRBD2	few	TRBJ2-7	TRBV28	TGTGCCGCGGGAGAACCCCGGTCCTACGAGCAGTACTTC	CAAGEPRSYEQYF
-	-	TRBJ2-3	TRBV7-2	TGTGCCAGCAGCGACGCGGGGACTAGCACAGATACGCAGTATTTT	CASSDAGTSTDTQYF
TRBD2	-	TRBJ2-1	TRBV7-8	TGTGCCAGCAGCTCCCGCCGCGGGGGGAGCTCCTACAATGAGCAGTTCTTC	CASSSRRGGSSYNEQFF
-	-	TRBJ2-1	TRBV4-1	TGCGCCAGCAGCCGGCCGGACGGGAACTCCTACAATGAGCAGTTCTTC	CASSRPDGNSYNEQFF
-	-	TRBJ2-2	TRBV19	TGTGCCAGTTCTCGGGTGAACACCGGGGAGCTGTTTTTT	CASSRVNTGELFF
TRBD1	-	TRBJ1-2	TRBV28	TGTGCCAGCAGCCTACCACTCGGGACAGGGAATGGCTACACCTTC	CASSLPLGTGNGYTF
-	-	TRBJ1-5	TRBV7-2	TGTGCCAGCAGCTTAGTATCGGGCAATCAGCCCCAGCATTTT	CASSLVSGNQPQHF
-	-	TRBJ1-3	TRBV30	TGTGCCTGGAAATTGCGGAGCTCTGGAAACACCATATATTTT	CAWKLRSSGNTIYF
TRBD1	-	TRBJ1-6	TRBV7-2	TGTGCCAGCAGCCGGGACAGTGAGTTTTCACCCCTCCACTTT	CASSRDSEFSPLHF
-	-	TRBJ2-7	TRBV5-6	TGTGCCAGCAGCTTGAGCCGCACCGAGCAGTACTTC	CASSLSRTEQYF
TRBD2	-	TRBJ2-3	TRBV7-2	TGTGCCAGCAGCACTCGGACTAGCGGGGGCACAGATACGCAGTATTTT	CASSTRTSGGTDTQYF
-	-	TRBJ1-1	TRBV28	TGTGCCAGCAGTTTAAGGACTGGGCCTGAAGCTTTCTTT	CASSLRTGPEAFF
-	-	TRBJ1-1	TRBV27	TGTGCCAGCAGTTTTTTACAGAGGGATGGGAACACTGAAGCTTTCTTT	CASSFLQRDGNTEAFF
-	-	TRBJ2-2	TRBV9	TGTGCCAGCAGCGCATTGACTGTCACCGGGGAGCTGTTTTTT	CASSALTVTGELFF
-	-	TRBJ2-7	TRBV7-9	TGTGCCAGCAGCTCCCTCCGGGGTGGCGAGCAGTACTTC	CASSSLRGGEQYF
TRBD1	-	TRBJ1-5	TRBV27	TGTGCCAGCAGTCCGGGACAGGGGGCTCTCCAGCCCCAGCATTTT	CASSPGQGALQPQHF
-	-	TRBJ1-1	TRBV2	TGTGCCAGCGCCCAGGCAGCCACTGAAGCTTTCTTT	CASAQAATEAFF
-	-	TRBJ1-5	TRBV5-4	TGTGCCAGCCCCCGGGGTGCGGCCGATCTTAGCAATCAGCCCCAGCATTTT	CASPRGAADLSNQPQHF
-	-	TRBJ2-7	TRBV18	TGTGCCAGCTCACCACGACAGGACTCTCCTTACGAGCAGTACTTC	CASSPRQDSPYEQYF
-	-	TRBJ2-3	TRBV27	TGTGCCAGCAGTAAGACCTACAGGGTCCTCCTGGATACGCAGTATTTT	CASSKTYRVLLDTQYF
TRBD2	-	TRBJ2-7	TRBV9	TGTGCCAGCAGCGCCGCCCTAGCGGGAGGCCTCTACGAGCAGTACTTC	CASSAALAGGLYEQYF